One and the same sample provided the 23 T cell receptor beta chains below, sequenced in a study of blood T cell repertoires in COVID-19. Clones were sequenced by immunoSEQ multiplex PCR, and TCRdb holds only the in-frame ones, with some missing. Here the sample spans 54,000 or so clones, 82% being singletons. The material sequenced was peripheral blood. The receptors come from an elderly man with COVID-19, enrolled during active disease.

This clone was counted a few times. V gene TRBV27 combines with J gene TRBJ2-7; weak D call: TRBD1 (6 bases). V was cut by 6 bases and J by 5 bases, with 8 bases left in between. The germline V gene encodes CDR1 MNHEY and CDR2 SMNVEV (reference sequence). The CDR3 extends over 11 amino acids. The chain's CDR3 is CASSHRDEQYF. The CDR3 nucleotides are TGTGCCAGCAGCCACAGGGACGAGCAGTACTTC.

The genes are TRBV19 and TRBJ1-5, with 9 bases lining up with TRBD1. Germline V gives CDR1 LNHDA, CDR2 SQIVND (reference sequence). V shed 5 bases and J 6 bases; nucleotides not matched to a gene: 5. The CDR3 consists of 14 residues. DNA of the CDR3: TGTGCCAGTAGTGATACAGGGGGCGGTCAGCCCCAGCATTTT. Its translation: CASSDTGGGQPQHF.

This clone was counted between two and nine times. The DNA for the CDR3 is TGTGCCTGGAGTGTAACAGGGGGCCACAATCAGCCCCAGCATTTT. This sequence encodes CAWSVTGGHNQPQHF. This chain uses TRBV30 with TRBJ1-5; 9 nucleotides line up with TRBD1. Germline loops: CDR1 GTSNPN, CDR2 SVGIG (reference sequence). CDR3 length: 15 residues. Trimming cost V 0 bases and J 3 bases; bases outside gene matches: 3.

The chain has TRBV5-6 and TRBJ2-5; 10 bases are shared with TRBD2. Germline V gives CDR1 SGHDT, CDR2 YYEEEE. This CDR3 has 18 amino acids. The J segment lost 4 bases and the V segment lost 4 bases, leaving 16 bases of the junction unmatched. The CDR3 loop reads CASSQGLSGGVTGETQYF. The CDR3 DNA is TGTGCCAGCAGCCAAGGACTAAGCGGGGGGGTCACGGGAGAGACCCAGTACTTC.

The chain combines TRBV29-1 with TRBJ1-2; 10 nucleotides match TRBD1. Germline values: CDR1 SQVTM, CDR2 ANQGSEA. Trimming removed 3 bases from V and 7 bases from J; junction bases left unmatched: 2. There are 12 residues in the CDR3. The CDR3 protein is CSVETGGFGYTF. For the CDR3, the DNA is TGCAGCGTTGAGACAGGGGGCTTTGGCTACACCTTC.

CDR3 coding DNA: TGCGCCAGCAGCCCCGAAAGCTATAGCAATCAGCCCCAGCATTTT. The encoded protein is CASSPESYSNQPQHF. This chain links TRBV5-1 with TRBJ1-5; D remains ambiguous. Looked up from germline, CDR1 is SGHRS and CDR2 is YFSETQ. V was pared by 4 bases and J by 0 bases, with 11 bases between. The CDR3 consists of 15 residues.

The sample holds one count of this clone. The chain couples TRBV2 to TRBJ2-5; TRBD2 aligns across 10 bases. The germline V gene encodes CDR1 SNHLY and CDR2 FYNNEI. This CDR3 is built from 13 residues. With V trimmed by 8 bases and J by 3 bases, 3 bases remained unmatched. The CDR3 DNA sequence: TGTGCCAGCGCTCTAGCGGGAGAAGAGACCCAGTACTTC. This codes for CASALAGEETQYF.

The chain is built from TRBV27 and TRBJ1-2; D gene unclear. CDR3 length: 13 amino acids. The ends were cut back, 3 bases at V and 2 bases at J, with 7 bases in the middle. Germline lookup yields CDR1 MNHEY and CDR2 SMNVEV (reference sequence). CDR3 DNA sequence: TGTGCCAGCAGTTTCGCTAACAACTATGGCTACACCTTC. Translating it yields CASSFANNYGYTF.

The rearrangement joins TRBV7-6 to TRBJ1-4; D is perhaps TRBD1 (6 bases). The CDR3 loop spans 15 amino acids. The germline CDR1 and CDR2 sequences are SGHVS and FNYEAQ. Trimming left V 3 bases short and J 0 bases short, with 8 bases between. CDR3 nucleotides: TGTGCCAGCAGCTTGGACAGCGCAACTAATGAAAAACTGTTTTTT. Protein sequence: CASSLDSATNEKLFF.

V usage is TRBV2 and J usage is TRBJ1-3; D is uncertain. There are 18 residues in the CDR3. The V gene's germline CDR1 is SNHLY and CDR2 FYNNEI. The V end was cut by 6 bases, the J end by 1 base, with 22 bases between. CDR3 protein: CASSPMIGRAGSGNTIYF. In DNA form, the CDR3 reads TGTGCCAGCAGCCCGATGATTGGCCGAGCGGGGTCTGGAAACACCATATATTTT.

V is TRBV27 and J is TRBJ2-4, with TRBD1 identical over 10 bases. V dropped 4 bases and J dropped 2; count of bases not matched to a gene: 8. Germline CDR1 is MNHEY and CDR2 is SMNVEV (reference sequence). This CDR3 has 17 amino acids. This CDR3 reads CASSSLGTGVSKNIQYF. As DNA, the CDR3 is TGTGCCAGCAGTTCTCTAGGGACAGGGGTATCCAAAAACATTCAGTACTTC.

This clone was observed a handful of times. The V call is TRBV5-3, the J call TRBJ2-7; 10 bases match TRBD1. TRBV5-3 counts as an open reading frame of uncertain function. The CDR3 consists of 16 residues. J lost 2 bases, V lost 4 bases, and 9 bases had no gene match. CDR3 region: CARSVRQGAVPYEQYV. The DNA of the CDR3 is TGTGCCAGAAGCGTGAGACAGGGGGCTGTCCCCTACGAGCAGTACGTC.

The CDR3 sequence is CASSPRTGGGGYTF. CDR3 in DNA: TGTGCCAGCAGCCCCCGGACAGGGGGCGGCGGCTACACCTTC. This chain uses TRBV7-2 with TRBJ1-2; 11 nucleotides match TRBD1. The CDR3 is 14 residues long. Per germline, CDR1 SGHTA and CDR2 FQGNSA. The V segment lost 5 bases and the J segment 8 bases; nucleotides outside the gene matches: 7.

This clone was recorded once. The genes are TRBV6-5 and TRBJ2-1; TRBD2 might be the D (5 bases). The germline V gene has CDR1 MNHEY and CDR2 SVGAGI. CDR3 size: 15 residues. The germline V and J ends were trimmed by 7 bases and 3 bases, with 16 bases remaining between them. The CDR3 DNA reads as TGTGCCAGCACAGAGAGGGCCTATAGCTACAATGAGCAGTTCTTC. Translating gives CASTERAYSYNEQFF.

The chain is built from TRBV18 and TRBJ2-7, with a possible D match to TRBD1 (6 bases). CDR3 length: 12 amino acids. The V gene lost 3 bases and the J gene lost 5 bases, with 8 bases spanning the gap. Germline CDR1 and CDR2: KGHSH and LQKENI. The CDR3 DNA is TGTGCCAGCTCACCCCAGGGGCACGAGCAGTACTTC. Its translation: CASSPQGHEQYF.

CDR3 amino acids: CASTPPGEGRNQPQHF. In DNA, the CDR3 is TGTGCCAGTACACCTCCTGGCGAAGGGAGAAATCAGCCCCAGCATTTT. The genes are TRBV19 and TRBJ1-5; no clear D gene. The CDR3 extends over 16 amino acids. V lost 7 bases and J lost 4, with 20 bases in between. The germline V gene has CDR1 LNHDA and CDR2 SQIVND (reference sequence).

The chain couples TRBV5-1 to TRBJ1-2, with D maybe TRBD1 (5 bases). Germline CDR1 SGHRS, CDR2 YFSETQ. The CDR3 totals 15 residues. The ends were cut back, 4 bases at V and 0 bases at J, with 13 bases in the middle. The CDR3 loop is CASSLDSNSNYGYTF. In nucleotides, the CDR3 is TGCGCCAGCAGCCTCGACAGTAACTCTAACTATGGCTACACCTTC.

Within the sample, this clone is medium-sized (0.01 to 0.1%). The sample has other DNA sequences that encode this CDR3 too. J is TRBJ1-2 and V is TRBV29-1, with 10 bases identical to TRBD1. With V trimmed by 4 bases and J by 4 bases, 0 bases remained unmatched. The germline CDR1 and CDR2 sequences are SQVTM and ANQGSEA. This CDR3 comprises 12 residues. The chain's CDR3 is CSVGQGAYGYTF. CDR3 DNA: TGCAGCGTTGGACAGGGGGCCTATGGCTACACCTTC.

The chain employs TRBV3-1 (or the pseudogene TRBV3-2) and TRBJ2-7, with 10 bases that match TRBD1. The ends lost 0 bases at V and 5 bases at J; junction bases unmatched: 10. Germline loops: CDR1 LGHDT, CDR2 YNNKEL (reference sequence). This CDR3 region has 17 residues. The CDR3 sequence is CASSQEPGQGLQHEQYF. The CDR3, as DNA: TGTGCCAGCAGCCAAGAACCGGGACAGGGGTTACAACACGAGCAGTACTTC.

V usage is TRBV3-1 (or the pseudogene TRBV3-2) and J usage is TRBJ2-5, with D maybe TRBD1 (6 bases). Germline values: CDR1 LGHDT, CDR2 YNNKEL (reference sequence). The CDR3 runs 14 residues. Trimming removed 1 base at V and 1 base at J, with 7 bases between. CDR3 protein: CASSQVQGQETQYF. In DNA, the CDR3 is TGTGCCAGCAGCCAAGTACAGGGCCAAGAGACCCAGTACTTC.

The J gene is TRBJ2-7, the V gene TRBV7-8; 10 bases are shared with TRBD1. With 6 bases clipped from V and 3 bases from J, the junction kept 5 bases outside the gene matches. Per germline, CDR1 SGHVS and CDR2 FQNEAQ. The CDR3 is made up of 14 amino acids. The CDR3 nucleotides are TGTGCCAGCAGACCCCGGGACAGGGGCTACGAGCAGTACTTC. It translates to CASRPRDRGYEQYF.

This clone appeared a single time. This chain connects TRBV9 to TRBJ2-2, with 9 bases fitting TRBD1. The CDR3 runs to 15 residues. V shed 0 bases, J shed 5 bases, and the junction held 2 bases outside the gene matches. From germline, CDR1 is SGDLS and CDR2 YYNGEE. The CDR3, as DNA: TGTGCCAGCAGCGTAGACAGGGGGCAGACCGGGGAGCTGTTTTTT. Amino acid sequence: CASSVDRGQTGELFF. The variable domain in full, with the rest retrieved from reference TRBV9 and TRBJ2-2, is DSGVTQTPKHLITATGQRVTLRCSPRSGDLSVYWYQQSLDQGLQFLIQYYNGEERAKGNILERFSAQQFPDLHSELNLSSLELGDSALYFCASSVDRGQTGELFFGEGSRLTVL.

The chain joins TRBV5-1 to TRBJ2-5; 8 bases are a match to TRBD2. There are 15 residues in the CDR3. J gave up 0 bases and V 0 bases, and 1 base lay outside the gene matches. Germline V CDR1 and CDR2: SGHRS, YFSETQ. The CDR3 region is CASSLGAGDQETQYF. The CDR3 DNA follows: TGCGCCAGCAGCTTGGGAGCGGGAGACCAAGAGACCCAGTACTTC.